Presented here are 26 T cell receptor beta chains from one specimen sequenced in a study of shared clonotypes between healthy human individuals. Clones were sequenced by immunoSEQ multiplex PCR, and TCRdb holds only the in-frame ones, with some missing. The sample contains about 1 million clones, 70% to 80% of which appear only once. Sequenced: memory CD4+ T cells sorted from blood. The subset: CD45RA-negative fraction. These receptors all come from a young man in good health.

This chain links TRBV15 with TRBJ1-3; D is ambiguous. This CDR3 has 13 residues. Deletions cut 5 bases from V and 12 bases from J, with 17 bases between. Germline CDR1 is LNHNV and CDR2 is YYDKDF (reference sequence). This CDR3 reads CATSQSPSKGIYF. The CDR3, as DNA: TGTGCCACCAGCCAGTCACCGTCTAAGGGCATATATTTT.

V is TRBV7-8 and J is TRBJ2-7; TRBD1 is a possible D gene (5 bases). V lost 5 bases and J lost 6, with 17 bases in between. Germline V gene lookup returns CDR1 SGHVS and CDR2 FQNEAQ. The CDR3 covers 14 residues. In DNA form, the CDR3 reads TGTGCCAGCAGCCCCCAGGGCCCGACTGGCGAGCAGTACTTC. Translated, it gives CASSPQGPTGEQYF.

The chain employs TRBV6-6 and TRBJ2-7; possible D gene TRBD2, 6 bases. Looked up from germline, CDR1 is MNHNY and CDR2 is SVGAGI (reference sequence). CDR3 size: 16 residues. Trimming cost V 2 bases and J 7 bases, with 21 bases left between them. In nucleotides, the CDR3 is TGTGCCAGCAGTTACCCGCCCCGGGGGTCCTTATGGGAGCAGTACTTC. Translation: CASSYPPRGSLWEQYF.

J is TRBJ1-2 and V is TRBV7-2; 9 bases match TRBD1. The CDR3 runs to 15 residues. V lost 0 bases to trimming and J lost 4 bases; unmatched junction nucleotides: 3. Germline lookup yields CDR1 SGHTA and CDR2 FQGNSA. The CDR3: CASSLAGQGPYGYTF. The CDR3 bases are TGTGCCAGCAGCTTAGCAGGACAGGGGCCCTATGGCTACACCTTC.

The V call is TRBV9, the J call TRBJ2-3, with TRBD2 matching 12 bases. The junction had 3 bases not matched to a gene; V was cut back by 1 base and J by 6 bases. There are 15 residues in the CDR3. Per the germline V gene, CDR1 is SGDLS and CDR2 is YYNGEE. CDR3 loop: CASSVSSGGVDTQYF. The CDR3 DNA follows: TGTGCCAGCAGCGTATCTAGCGGGGGGGTTGATACGCAGTATTTT.

CDR3 amino acids: CASSLISGGYNEQFF. For the CDR3, the DNA is TGCGCCAGCAGCTTGATCAGCGGGGGATACAATGAGCAGTTCTTC. The chain uses TRBV5-1 and TRBJ2-1; 8 positions match TRBD2. CDR3 length: 15 amino acids. Germline CDR1 reads SGHRS; CDR2 reads YFSETQ. J lost 4 bases, V lost 1 base, and 4 bases had no gene match.

Remarks on this clone: Other DNA sequences in the same sample also yield this CDR3. The V call is TRBV7-9, the J call TRBJ2-3; weak D call: TRBD1 (5 bases). V lost 3 bases, J lost 6 bases, and 13 bases lay in between. The germline V gene encodes CDR1 SEHNR and CDR2 FQNEAQ (reference sequence). The CDR3 sequence is 14 residues long. The CDR3: CASSFGEKGDTQYF. The CDR3 DNA follows: TGTGCCAGCAGCTTTGGAGAAAAGGGGGATACGCAGTATTTT.

Only one count was recorded for this clone. The J gene is TRBJ2-5, the V gene TRBV30; 12 bases match TRBD2. The ends lost 1 base at V and 7 bases at J; junction bases unmatched: 13. This CDR3 spans 17 amino acids. Germline V gene lookup returns CDR1 GTSNPN and CDR2 SVGIG (reference sequence). The DNA of the CDR3 is TGTGCCTGGAGTGGACGCGGGACTAGCGGGTCTCCTCTGACCCAGTACTTC. It translates to CAWSGRGTSGSPLTQYF.

V and J are TRBV25-1 and TRBJ2-2; a possible D gene is TRBD1 (6 bases). Trimming stripped 3 bases from V and 3 bases from J, with 11 bases between. CDR1 and CDR2 (germline): MGHDK, SYGVNS. This CDR3 is 15 amino acids long. As DNA, the CDR3 is TGTGCCAGCAGTGATCCCAGACAGGACACCGGGGAGCTGTTTTTT. Its translation is CASSDPRQDTGELFF.

The chain recombines TRBV9 with TRBJ1-2; possible D gene TRBD1, 6 bases. CDR1 and CDR2 (germline): SGDLS, YYNGEE. The CDR3 sequence is 14 residues long. Trimming removed 0 bases at V and 7 bases at J, with 13 bases between. The CDR3 spells CASSVEGGTSGYTF. The CDR3 DNA is TGTGCCAGCAGCGTAGAAGGGGGGACTAGTGGCTACACCTTC.

In this sample, this clone turned up a few times. This sample includes further DNA sequences coding for the same CDR3. This sequence joins TRBV4-1 and TRBJ1-1; possible D gene TRBD1, 5 bases. Per the germline V gene, CDR1 is MGHRA and CDR2 is YSYEKL. The V end lost 1 base, the J end lost 1 base, and 7 bases lay between the germline ends. The CDR3 totals 14 residues. DNA for the CDR3: TGCGCCAGCAGCCAAGGGACATCGAACACTGAAGCTTTCTTT. Translation: CASSQGTSNTEAFF.

This clone has more than one count but fewer than ten. This sequence joins TRBV6-1 and TRBJ1-5; the match to TRBD1 covers 8 bases. V lost 4 bases and J lost 6; bases outside the gene matches: 8. Germline-derived CDR1 and CDR2 are MNHNS and SASEGT. The CDR3 has 15 residues. CDR3 sequence reads: CASSGQGIGGQPQHF. The CDR3, as DNA: TGTGCCAGCAGTGGACAGGGGATAGGGGGTCAGCCCCAGCATTTT.

The chain carries TRBV7-8 and TRBJ2-5; TRBD1 might be the D (5 bases). V was trimmed by 1 base and J by 3 bases, leaving 15 bases between them. The germline gives CDR1 SGHVS, CDR2 FQNEAQ. The CDR3 is 16 amino acids. The CDR3 nucleotides are TGTGCCAGCAGCTTAGGGCCCGCCAGGGAAAAAGAGACCCAGTACTTC. This translates into CASSLGPAREKETQYF.

The rearrangement joins TRBV15 to TRBJ1-4; perhaps TRBD1 as D (5 bases). CDR1 LNHNV and CDR2 YYDKDF come from the germline V gene (reference sequence). The CDR3 covers 15 residues. The V gene lost 0 bases and the J gene lost 5 bases, with 10 bases spanning the gap. Here the CDR3 reads CATSRDGGPNEKLFF. CDR3 DNA sequence: TGTGCCACCAGCAGAGATGGGGGACCCAATGAAAAACTGTTTTTT.

The chain couples TRBV30 to TRBJ2-3; D remains unclear. Germline CDR1 is GTSNPN and CDR2 is SVGIG (reference sequence). The CDR3 loop spans 12 amino acids. The V end was cut by 3 bases, the J end by 4 bases, with 8 bases between. The CDR3 is CAWRRNADTQYF. In nucleotides, the CDR3 is TGTGCCTGGAGGAGAAACGCAGATACGCAGTATTTT.

CDR3 amino acids: CASSLSGSRSEQYF. CDR3 coding DNA: TGTGCCAGCAGCCTTAGCGGGAGTCGTTCCGAGCAGTACTTC. The chain combines TRBV7-2 with TRBJ2-7, with 9 bases fitting TRBD2. This CDR3 contains 14 residues. CDR1 and CDR2 from the germline V gene are SGHTA and FQGNSA. The V and J ends lost 5 bases and 6 bases, in that order; junction bases with no gene match: 8.

The chain is built from TRBV6-5 and TRBJ2-1, with 9 bases lining up with TRBD1. CDR3 length equals 15 residues. Germline V gene lookup returns CDR1 MNHEY and CDR2 SVGAGI. J was trimmed by 7 bases and V by 3 bases; bases with no gene match: 7. The CDR3 DNA reads TGTGCCAGCAGTTATTGGACAGGGGATAGGAATGAGCAGTTCTTC. The encoded protein is CASSYWTGDRNEQFF.

The V and J genes are TRBV18 and TRBJ1-5; 11 nucleotides match TRBD1. With 4 bases clipped from V and 4 bases from J, the junction kept 6 bases outside the gene matches. The length of the CDR3 is 16 residues. Per germline, CDR1 KGHSH and CDR2 LQKENI. The CDR3 nucleotides read TGTGCCAGCTCACTCGCCGGACAGGGGGCGAATCAGCCCCAGCATTTT. Encoded protein: CASSLAGQGANQPQHF.

This clone occurred many times. The rearrangement links TRBV7-8 to TRBJ2-2, with D perhaps assigned TRBD1 or TRBD2 (5 bases each). Germline CDR1 SGHVS, CDR2 FQNEAQ. V was shortened by 3 bases and J by 2 bases, with 10 bases between the two germline ends. The CDR3 is 15 amino acids. Here the CDR3 reads CASSFEGRNTGELFF. CDR3 coding DNA: TGTGCCAGCAGCTTTGAGGGGAGAAACACCGGGGAGCTGTTTTTT.

The chain is built from TRBV4-1 and TRBJ2-2; 13 bases align to TRBD2. The CDR3 length is 17 residues. Germline CDR1 MGHRA, CDR2 YSYEKL. V gave up 0 bases and J gave up 8 bases; unmatched junction bases: 6. CDR3 DNA sequence: TGCGCCAGCAGCCAAGATCCCGGACTAGCGGGAGTTGGGGAGCTGTTTTTT. Its protein is CASSQDPGLAGVGELFF.

The CDR3 region is CASSRDPTSGSGETQYF. CDR3 sequence (DNA): TGTGCCAGCAGCCGGGATCCGACTAGCGGGAGTGGGGAGACCCAGTACTTC. This chain joins TRBV9 and TRBJ2-5; 12 nucleotides agree with TRBD2. J was trimmed by 5 bases and V by 4 bases; bases with no gene match: 12. CDR1 and CDR2 (germline): SGDLS, YYNGEE. The CDR3 totals 17 residues.

Details on this clone: Other DNA sequences in this sample translate to the same CDR3. V is TRBV30 and J is TRBJ1-4; tentatively, D is TRBD1 (5 bases). CDR3 length: 15 residues. The germline V gene has CDR1 GTSNPN and CDR2 SVGIG (reference sequence). V lost 3 bases and J lost 5, with 16 bases in between. CDR3 region: CAWSRGGGSNEKLFF. In DNA, the CDR3 is TGTGCCTGGAGCCGCGGGGGAGGGTCCAATGAAAAACTGTTTTTT.

The V and J genes are TRBV2 and TRBJ1-1; 7 nucleotides line up with TRBD1. This CDR3 region has 16 residues. Germline V gives CDR1 SNHLY, CDR2 FYNNEI. V shed 3 bases, J shed 6 bases, and the junction held 13 bases outside the gene matches. CDR3 amino acids: CASSDRRPGTDSEAFF. The DNA for the CDR3 is TGTGCCAGCAGTGATAGGAGGCCCGGGACAGACTCTGAAGCTTTCTTT.

The chain uses TRBV29-1 and TRBJ2-1, with D perhaps matching TRBD2 (6 bases). This CDR3 spans 14 amino acids. Trimming took 3 bases from V and 4 from J, leaving 13 bases between them. Germline CDR1 is SQVTM and CDR2 is ANQGSEA. The CDR3 nucleotides read TGCAGCGTTGACCAGGGAGGTCCTTACAATGAGCAGTTCTTC. Its protein is CSVDQGGPYNEQFF.

The chain recombines TRBV6-9 with TRBJ1-5; D is undetermined. The V and J ends lost 8 bases and 3 bases respectively, with 5 bases between them. The CDR3 contains 11 residues. Germline CDR1 is MNHGY and CDR2 is SVAAGI. CDR3 sequence: CASGYNQPQHF. The CDR3 DNA follows: TGTGCCAGCGGATACAATCAGCCCCAGCATTTT.

The V gene is TRBV19, the J gene TRBJ1-5, with unresolved D. The CDR3 sequence is 16 residues long. Germline CDR1 reads LNHDA; CDR2 reads SQIVND (reference sequence). The ends were cut back, 7 bases at V and 4 bases at J, with 20 bases in the middle. CDR3 region: CASTPFGGIPNQPQHF. The CDR3 coding sequence is TGTGCCAGTACCCCATTTGGCGGCATTCCGAATCAGCCCCAGCATTTT.